One and the same sample provided the 22 T cell receptor beta chains below, sequenced in a study of T cells after posttransplantation cyclophosphamide. Only in-frame clones appear in the TCRdb table, and some are missing; sequencing was by immunoSEQ multiplex PCR. The repertoire holds some 30,000 clones, with 91% as singletons. Cells defined as naive were viable CD3+CD4+ or CD3+CD8+ and CCR7+CD45RA+CD45RO-CD95-CD27+CD28+. Sequencing used naive CD4+ T cells sorted from blood. The receptors originated from a young man in good health and a related stem cell transplant donor.

The gene calls are TRBV6-1 and TRBJ1-3; perhaps TRBD1 as D (5 bases). The V gene's germline CDR1 is MNHNS and CDR2 SASEGT. The V end was cut by 4 bases, the J end by 4 bases, with 8 bases between. CDR3 size: 13 residues. The CDR3 here is CASSGNRGNTIYF. As DNA, the CDR3 is TGTGCCAGCAGTGGTAACAGGGGAAACACCATATATTTT.

The rearrangement uses TRBV6-1 and TRBJ2-7; no definite D call. Trimming removed 8 bases at V and 3 bases at J, with 5 bases between. Germline CDR1 and CDR2: MNHNS and SASEGT. This CDR3 has 10 amino acids. In DNA, the CDR3 is TGTGCCAGCTCCCTCTACGAGCAGTACTTC. Amino acids: CASSLYEQYF.

The chain couples TRBV5-1 to TRBJ2-1, with 8 bases that match TRBD1. This CDR3 has 14 amino acids. Germline V gene sequence: CDR1 SGHRS, CDR2 YFSETQ. After removal of 5 bases from V and 5 bases from J, the junction contained 6 bases not matched to a gene. CDR3 in amino acids: CASRLRTGNNEQFF. Written as DNA, the CDR3 is TGCGCCAGCAGACTCCGGACAGGGAACAATGAGCAGTTCTTC.

The chain recombines TRBV6-6 with TRBJ1-1; unclear D gene. V was pared by 0 bases and J by 0 bases, with 8 bases between. The germline CDR1 and CDR2 sequences are MNHNY and SVGAGI (reference sequence). The CDR3 is 15 residues long. CDR3 coding DNA: TGTGCCAGCAGTTACTCCGGAGGAATGAACACTGAAGCTTTCTTT. Residues: CASSYSGGMNTEAFF.

This chain's CDR3 is CASSQQGAPGLEQYF. DNA for the CDR3: TGTGCCAGCAGCCAACAGGGGGCCCCCGGTTTAGAGCAGTACTTC. The chain couples TRBV5-4 to TRBJ2-7; TRBD1 matches 9 bases. The CDR3 sequence is 15 residues long. V shed 4 bases and J 7 bases; nucleotides not matched to a gene: 12. Germline CDR1 is SGHNT and CDR2 is YYREEE (reference sequence).

The rearrangement links TRBV12-5 to TRBJ2-5; TRBD2 matches at 12 bases. V lost 4 bases to trimming and J lost 5 bases; unmatched junction nucleotides: 5. This CDR3 region has 15 residues. Germline loops: CDR1 LGHNT, CDR2 FRNRAP. CDR3 region: CASGSLLAGGETQYF. The CDR3 nucleotides are TGTGCTAGTGGTTCCCTACTAGCGGGGGGCGAGACCCAGTACTTC.

The chain recombines TRBV28 with TRBJ2-2; TRBD1 aligns across 8 bases. CDR1 MDHEN and CDR2 SYDVKM come from the germline V gene. The ends lost 3 bases at V and 5 bases at J; junction bases unmatched: 5. There are 15 residues in the CDR3. DNA of the CDR3: TGTGCCAGCAGTTTGCAGGGGGCGACAACCGGGGAGCTGTTTTTT. Translating it yields CASSLQGATTGELFF.

The chain employs TRBV6-5 and TRBJ2-7; perhaps TRBD1 as D (6 bases). The CDR3 extends over 13 amino acids. V lost 6 bases and J lost 3, with 12 bases in between. Germline CDR1 MNHEY, CDR2 SVGAGI. The CDR3 spells CASSLGQIYEQYF. In DNA form, the CDR3 reads TGTGCCAGCAGCCTCGGACAGATCTACGAGCAGTACTTC.

This clone appeared a few times. CDR3: CASSLSPASSGNTIYF. Written as DNA, the CDR3 is TGTGCCAGCAGTTTATCCCCGGCTAGCTCTGGAAACACCATATATTTT. The V call is TRBV27, the J call TRBJ1-3; no clear D gene. CDR3 size: 16 residues. The V gene's germline CDR1 is MNHEY and CDR2 SMNVEV (reference sequence). Trimming removed 0 bases at V and 0 bases at J, with 9 bases between.

CDR3 sequence reads: CASSPSGGAGLNTEAFF. DNA for the CDR3: TGCGCCAGCAGCCCCTCGGGAGGAGCCGGATTGAACACTGAAGCTTTCTTT. The chain recombines TRBV5-1 with TRBJ1-1; D remains ambiguous. The CDR3 loop spans 17 amino acids. The V gene lost 4 bases and the J gene lost 0 bases, with 19 bases spanning the gap. Germline V lookup: CDR1 SGHRS, CDR2 YFSETQ.

The V and J genes are TRBV25-1 and TRBJ1-1; no reliable D call. The germline V and J ends were trimmed by 5 bases and 3 bases, with 16 bases remaining between them. CDR1 is MGHDK and CDR2 is SYGVNS in the germline V gene. This CDR3 contains 15 residues. CDR3 nucleotides: TGTGCCAGCAGTCCGACCACCGGGAGGTACACTGAAGCTTTCTTT. Its translation: CASSPTTGRYTEAFF.

The chain joins TRBV7-9 to TRBJ2-3, with a weak D call TRBD1 (6 bases). Germline CDR1 is SEHNR and CDR2 is FQNEAQ (reference sequence). Trimming left V 1 base short and J 0 bases short, with 11 bases between. The CDR3 is made up of 16 amino acids. The CDR3 region is CASSLGQGTSTDTQYF. The CDR3 DNA reads as TGTGCCAGCAGCTTAGGGCAGGGGACCAGCACAGATACGCAGTATTTT.

This chain joins TRBV6-1 and TRBJ2-5, with 10 bases aligning to TRBD1. Trimming cost V 6 bases and J 5 bases; bases outside gene matches: 6. Germline V gene sequence: CDR1 MNHNS, CDR2 SASEGT. The CDR3 is made up of 14 amino acids. The chain's CDR3 is CASRRQGAIETQYF. DNA for the CDR3: TGTGCCAGCAGACGACAGGGGGCGATTGAGACCCAGTACTTC.

V and J are TRBV7-9 and TRBJ2-7; D is perhaps TRBD1 (6 bases). Trimming removed 1 base at V and 3 bases at J, with 13 bases between. The germline CDR1 and CDR2 sequences are SEHNR and FQNEAQ (reference sequence). The CDR3 totals 15 residues. This CDR3 is CASSLGGGSYYEQYF. DNA for the CDR3: TGTGCCAGCAGCTTAGGAGGGGGATCTTACTACGAGCAGTACTTC.

This chain uses TRBV7-6 with TRBJ1-6; 10 bases are a match to TRBD1. Looked up from germline, CDR1 is SGHVS and CDR2 is FNYEAQ. After removal of 5 bases from V and 0 bases from J, the junction contained 4 bases not matched to a gene. CDR3 length equals 17 residues. CDR3 region: CASSPRTGGSYNSPLHF. CDR3 nucleotides: TGTGCCAGCAGCCCTAGGACAGGGGGCTCCTATAATTCACCCCTCCACTTT.

This clone was seen a handful of times. This rearrangement joins TRBV2 to TRBJ1-2; D is unresolved. Germline V gene sequence: CDR1 SNHLY, CDR2 FYNNEI. V lost 7 bases and J lost 3, with 9 bases in between. This CDR3 has 12 residues. The CDR3 sequence is CASTPSDYGYTF. In nucleotides, the CDR3 is TGTGCCAGCACCCCAAGCGACTATGGCTACACCTTC.

The V call is TRBV19, the J call TRBJ1-2, with 7 bases aligning to TRBD1. The V gene end was trimmed by 5 bases and the J gene end by 2 bases; junction bases not matched to a gene: 5. Germline-derived CDR1 and CDR2 are LNHDA and SQIVND (reference sequence). This CDR3 comprises 14 residues. CDR3 coding DNA: TGTGCCAGTAGTGAGGGGACAGTAAACTATGGCTACACCTTC. Translated, it gives CASSEGTVNYGYTF. Supplemented by reference TRBV19 and TRBJ1-2, the full variable domain reads DGGITQSPKYLFRKEGQNVTLSCEQNLNHDAMYWYRQDPGQGLRLIYYSQIVNDFQKGDIAEGYSVSREKKESFPLTVTSAQKNPTAFYLCASSEGTVNYGYTFGSGTRLTVV.

The rearrangement joins TRBV19 to TRBJ1-2; 8 nucleotides match TRBD1. Germline CDR1 is LNHDA and CDR2 is SQIVND (reference sequence). Germline trimming cut 3 bases from V and 6 bases from J; bases unmatched to any gene: 9. This CDR3 is built from 15 residues. CDR3 DNA sequence: TGTGCCAGTAGTATCCAGGGGGCGCCCCGAAATGGCTACACCTTC. Protein sequence: CASSIQGAPRNGYTF.

This chain links TRBV28 with TRBJ2-7, with TRBD2 identical over 10 bases. This CDR3 comprises 16 residues. The ends lost 2 bases at V and 0 bases at J; junction bases unmatched: 4. The germline V gene has CDR1 MDHEN and CDR2 SYDVKM. CDR3 bases: TGTGCCAGCAGTTTACCTAGCGGGGGAAGCTCCTACGAGCAGTACTTC. This encodes CASSLPSGGSSYEQYF.

This rearrangement joins TRBV5-6 to TRBJ1-1, with D maybe TRBD1 (6 bases). The CDR3 consists of 14 residues. V gave up 1 base and J gave up 3 bases, with 10 bases separating them. Germline-derived CDR1 and CDR2 are SGHDT and YYEEEE. The CDR3 region is CASSLRGYDTEAFF. CDR3 DNA sequence: TGTGCCAGCAGCTTGAGGGGGTACGACACTGAAGCTTTCTTT.

This clone was counted a few times. The chain joins TRBV2 to TRBJ1-5; D is unresolved. CDR3 length equals 13 residues. The germline V gene encodes CDR1 SNHLY and CDR2 FYNNEI. The V gene lost 4 bases and the J gene lost 5 bases, with 9 bases spanning the gap. CDR3 bases: TGTGCCAGCAGTGGTGGGCAGTATCAGCCCCAGCATTTT. Encoded protein: CASSGGQYQPQHF. The full variable domain, rest sourced from reference TRBV2 and TRBJ1-5, is EPEVTQTPSHQVTQMGQEVILRCVPISNHLYFYWYRQILGQKVEFLVSFYNNEISEKSEIFDDQFSVERPDGSNFTLKIRSTKLEDSAMYFCASSGGQYQPQHFGDGTRLSIL.

This clone was seen a single time. The chain couples TRBV5-1 to TRBJ2-3; TRBD2 aligns across 8 bases. Germline V gene sequence: CDR1 SGHRS, CDR2 YFSETQ. The CDR3 sequence is 14 residues long. J lost 0 bases, V lost 5 bases, and 2 bases had no gene match. The CDR3 DNA is TGCGCCAGCAGAGCGGGGGCTAGCACAGATACGCAGTATTTT. As protein: CASRAGASTDTQYF.